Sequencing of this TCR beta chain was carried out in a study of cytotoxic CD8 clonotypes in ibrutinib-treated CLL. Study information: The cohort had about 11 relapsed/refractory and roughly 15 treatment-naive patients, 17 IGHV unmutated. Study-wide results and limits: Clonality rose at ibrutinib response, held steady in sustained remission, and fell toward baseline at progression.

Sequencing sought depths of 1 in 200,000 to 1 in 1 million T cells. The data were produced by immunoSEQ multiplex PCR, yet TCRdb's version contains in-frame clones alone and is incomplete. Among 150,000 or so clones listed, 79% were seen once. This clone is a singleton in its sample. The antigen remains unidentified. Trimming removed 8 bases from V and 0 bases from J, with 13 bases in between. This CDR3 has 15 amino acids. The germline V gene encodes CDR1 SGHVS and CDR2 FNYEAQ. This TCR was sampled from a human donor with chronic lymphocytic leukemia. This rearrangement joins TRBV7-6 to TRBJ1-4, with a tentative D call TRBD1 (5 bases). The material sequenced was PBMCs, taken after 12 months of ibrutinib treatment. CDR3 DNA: TGTGCCAGCGCCAAGGGAGGGGCAACTAATGAAAAACTGTTTTTT. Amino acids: CASAKGGATNEKLFF.